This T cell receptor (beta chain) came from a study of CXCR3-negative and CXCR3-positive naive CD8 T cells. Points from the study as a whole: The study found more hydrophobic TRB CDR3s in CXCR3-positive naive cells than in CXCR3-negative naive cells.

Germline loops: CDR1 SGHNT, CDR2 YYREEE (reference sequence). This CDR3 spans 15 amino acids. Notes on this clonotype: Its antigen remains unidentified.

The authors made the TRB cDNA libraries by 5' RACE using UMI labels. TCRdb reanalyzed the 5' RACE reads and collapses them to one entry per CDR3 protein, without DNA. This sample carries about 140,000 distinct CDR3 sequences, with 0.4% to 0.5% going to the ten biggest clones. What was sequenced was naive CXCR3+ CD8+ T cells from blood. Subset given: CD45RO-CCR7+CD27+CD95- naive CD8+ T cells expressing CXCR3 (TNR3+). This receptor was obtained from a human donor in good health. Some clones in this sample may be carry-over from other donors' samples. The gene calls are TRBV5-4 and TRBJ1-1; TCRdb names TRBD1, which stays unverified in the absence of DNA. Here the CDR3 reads CASSLGGSGQPEAFF. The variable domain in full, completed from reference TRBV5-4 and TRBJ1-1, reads ETGVTQSPTHLIKTRGQQVTLRCSSQSGHNTVSWYQQALGQGPQFIFQYYREEENGRGNFPPRFSGLQFPNYSSELNVNALELDDSALYLCASSLGGSGQPEAFFGQGTRLTVV.